The rows below give T cell receptor beta chains drawn from one sample of a study of molecular identifiers for immune sequencing clone quantification. TCRdb processed the PCR reads anew with MiXCR; each CDR3 protein has one entry. The sample lists about 640,000 distinct CDR3 sequences, approximately 20% occurring once. The material sequenced was naive CD8+ T cells from blood, with Jurkat cell RNA spiked in. Receptor source: a human donor in good health. Some libraries in this study had Jurkat cell RNA spiked in. Both conserved end residues are part of each CDR3. A D gene is named only where the DNA matches it firmly. Some rows mark clone size as missing; the rest say once, few, many or name a class of expanded clone.

>NA|TRBV19|TRBJ2-7|NA
CASSIFQQGNEQYF
TGTGCCAGTAGTATTTTCCAGCAGGGGAACGAGCAGTACTTC
>NA|TRBV18|TRBJ1-5|many
CASSPGGQPQHF
TGTGCCAGCAGCCCGGGGGGTCAGCCCCAGCATTTT
>NA|TRBV6-2/TRBV6-3|TRBJ2-1|many
CASSVGGWNEQFF
TGTGCCAGCAGTGTTGGGGGTTGGAATGAGCAGTTCTTC
>NA|TRBV4-2|TRBJ1-2|NA
CASSQVVSTNYGYTF
TGTGCCAGCAGCCAAGTTGTCTCTACTAACTATGGCTACACCTTC
>TRBD2|TRBV7-2|TRBJ2-3|few
CASSFTSGVADTQYF
TGTGCCAGCAGCTTCACTAGCGGGGTGGCAGATACGCAGTATTTT
>NA|TRBV4-3|TRBJ2-7|few
CASSHEAGTGTYEQYF
TGCGCCAGCAGCCATGAGGCCGGGACGGGGACCTACGAGCAGTACTTC
>NA|TRBV2|TRBJ2-3|many
CASMHGTDTQYF
TGTGCCAGCATGCACGGCACAGATACGCAGTATTTT
>NA|TRBV4-3|TRBJ2-1|NA
CASSQGAEYNEQFF
TGCGCCAGCAGCCAAGGGGCAGAGTACAATGAGCAGTTCTTC
>NA|TRBV12-3/TRBV12-4|TRBJ2-5|many
CASSSPIRETQYF
TGTGCCAGCAGTTCTCCGATCCGGGAGACCCAGTACTTC
>NA|TRBV4-1|TRBJ1-3|NA
CASSQDLRIDRLVSGNTIYF
TGCGCCAGCAGCCAAGATCTCCGGATTGACAGACTGGTTTCTGGAAACACCATATATTTT
>TRBD2|TRBV7-6|TRBJ2-3|many
CASSPLAGEADTQYF
TGTGCCAGCAGCCCACTAGCGGGGGAGGCAGATACGCAGTATTTT
>TRBD1|TRBV2|TRBJ2-7|NA
CASIGETGSYEQYF
TGTGCCAGCATTGGAGAGACAGGGTCCTACGAGCAGTACTTC
>NA|TRBV9|TRBJ1-5|NA
CVSSPGWGGNQPQHF
TGTGTCAGCAGCCCGGGTTGGGGCGGCAATCAGCCCCAGCATTTT
>NA|TRBV12-3/TRBV12-4|TRBJ2-2|NA
CASSLDYTGELFF
TGTGCCAGCAGTTTGGACTATACCGGGGAGCTGTTTTTT
>NA|TRBV5-1|TRBJ2-3|few
CASSLSQAALSTDTQYF
TGCGCCAGCAGCTTGAGCCAGGCTGCACTATCCACAGATACGCAGTATTTT
>NA|TRBV28|TRBJ2-7|few
CASSLGRHLYEQYF
TGTGCCAGCAGTTTAGGTAGGCACCTCTACGAGCAGTACTTC
>TRBD2|TRBV29-1|TRBJ2-1|few
CGADPGLAAAHSYNEQFF
TGCGGCGCCGACCCCGGTCTAGCGGCAGCCCACTCCTACAATGAGCAGTTCTTC
>TRBD1|TRBV6-5|TRBJ2-7|few
CASSYSRQGHSYEQYF
TGTGCCAGCAGTTACTCTCGACAGGGGCACTCCTACGAGCAGTACTTC
>TRBD2|TRBV9|TRBJ2-5|few
CASSQWGGSQQETQYF
TGTGCCAGCAGCCAGTGGGGGGGGTCACAACAAGAGACCCAGTACTTC
>TRBD1|TRBV12-3/TRBV12-4|TRBJ1-5|many
CASRPGTGGQHF
TGTGCCAGCAGGCCCGGGACAGGGGGCCAGCATTTT
>TRBD2|TRBV20-1|TRBJ2-7|many
CSASLERGFYEQYF
TGCAGTGCTAGTCTGGAGCGGGGATTCTACGAGCAGTACTTC
>NA|TRBV29-1|TRBJ2-5|many
CSVAPTQETQYF
TGCAGCGTTGCTCCCACTCAAGAGACCCAGTACTTC
>NA|TRBV27|TRBJ2-7|many
CASAVAGGLDEQYF
TGTGCCAGCGCAGTGGCCGGGGGTCTCGACGAGCAGTACTTC
>TRBD2|TRBV6-6|TRBJ2-7|NA
CASSSPGLASTEQYF
TGTGCCAGCAGTTCACCGGGACTAGCGAGTACCGAGCAGTACTTC
>NA|TRBV5-1|TRBJ2-7|few
CASSLKDGYEQYF
TGCGCCAGCAGCTTAAAGGACGGCTACGAGCAGTACTTC
>TRBD1|TRBV12-3/TRBV12-4|TRBJ1-4|many
CASSPRGQGDTNEKLFF
TGTGCCAGCAGTCCTCGCGGGCAGGGGGACACTAATGAAAAACTGTTTTTT
>TRBD1|TRBV9|TRBJ2-1|NA
CASSLTPDRVTNNEQFF
TGTGCCAGCAGTTTAACCCCGGACAGGGTTACGAACAATGAGCAGTTCTTC
>TRBD1|TRBV9|TRBJ2-3|many
CASSVGGQHTDTQYF
TGTGCCAGCAGCGTAGGGGGACAGCACACAGATACGCAGTATTTT
>NA|TRBV13|TRBJ2-3|many
CASSVVWDTQYF
TGTGCCAGCAGCGTCGTTTGGGATACGCAGTATTTT
>NA|TRBV3-1|TRBJ2-7|many
CASSQGPVSYEQYF
TGTGCCAGCAGCCAAGGTCCGGTTTCGTACGAGCAGTACTTC
>NA|TRBV9|TRBJ2-1|few
CASSEYHGSYNEQFF
TGTGCCAGCAGCGAATACCACGGCAGTTACAATGAGCAGTTCTTC
>TRBD1|TRBV3-1|TRBJ1-4|few
CASSLPRGMGEKLFF
TGTGCCAGCAGCCTCCCCAGGGGGATGGGTGAAAAACTGTTTTTT
>NA|TRBV7-9|TRBJ1-5|many
CASSPEGQPQHF
TGTGCCAGCAGCCCCGAGGGCCAGCCCCAGCATTTT
>TRBD2|TRBV2|TRBJ2-7|few
CASSEPETSGRKNEQYF
TGTGCCAGCAGTGAGCCGGAAACTAGCGGGAGGAAGAACGAGCAGTACTTC
>NA|TRBV6-5|TRBJ2-1|many
CASSYSGQGYVRNEQFF
TGTGCCAGCAGTTACTCGGGTCAGGGGTATGTTCGCAATGAGCAGTTCTTC
>TRBD2|TRBV9|TRBJ2-3|NA
CASSVGSSGSNFWSTDTQYF
TGTGCCAGCAGCGTAGGGTCTAGCGGGTCTAATTTCTGGAGCACAGATACGCAGTATTTT
>TRBD2|TRBV20-1|TRBJ2-1|once
CSAKGEGPPNEQFF
TGCAGTGCTAAAGGGGAGGGCCCACCCAATGAGCAGTTCTTC
>NA|TRBV29-1|TRBJ1-4|many
CSVEDGTVRGKLFF
TGCAGCGTTGAAGACGGCACCGTCCGGGGAAAACTGTTTTTT